These T cell receptor beta chains were read from a single sample in a study of cytomegalovirus exposure and HLA in healthy donors. The method was immunoSEQ multiplex PCR; TCRdb's version includes in-frame clones alone and lacks a portion of them. Counted here are under 150,000 clones, approximately 80% occurring once; the ten biggest clones make up about 5%. The sequencing sample was made of PBMCs. All receptors derive from a male donor in good health and CMV-seronegative. Both conserved end residues are part of each CDR3. Only part of the rows carry a size: once, few, many, or a class if the clone is expanded.

v_call: TRBV7-2
clone_size: NA
cdr3_aa: CASSSGGGPGETQYF

v_call: TRBV7-6
clone_size: NA
cdr3_aa: CASSSQENTEAFF

v_call: TRBV27
clone_size: NA
cdr3_aa: CASSLAPPPGYLQEQYF

v_call: TRBV19
clone_size: NA
cdr3_aa: CASGSESLGTGELFF

v_call: TRBV6-5
clone_size: once
cdr3_aa: CASSYSTGEANYGYTF

v_call: TRBV7-9
clone_size: NA
cdr3_aa: CASSGAGLEQYF

v_call: TRBV5-1
clone_size: NA
cdr3_aa: CASSLALGVEPAYEQYF

v_call: TRBV25-1
clone_size: NA
cdr3_aa: CASSGRSQGVATEAFF

v_call: TRBV9
clone_size: NA
cdr3_aa: CASSGGTGGVFGANVLTF

v_call: TRBV6-6
clone_size: NA
cdr3_aa: CASSYLSPEKRGEQYF

v_call: TRBV29-1
clone_size: NA
cdr3_aa: CSVAGGALSNQPQHF

v_call: TRBV7-2
clone_size: NA
cdr3_aa: CASSVGGEYEQYF

v_call: TRBV9
clone_size: NA
cdr3_aa: CASSVAPGVADTEAFF

v_call: TRBV5-1
clone_size: NA
cdr3_aa: CASSLAPRHEQYF

v_call: TRBV6-6
clone_size: few
cdr3_aa: CASSFGHGGGAFF

v_call: TRBV30
clone_size: few
cdr3_aa: CAWSDQPGGYTF

v_call: TRBV11-2
clone_size: NA
cdr3_aa: CASSPGLAGSNEQFF

v_call: TRBV6-5
clone_size: NA
cdr3_aa: CASSQQGSPGELFF

v_call: TRBV5-8
clone_size: NA
cdr3_aa: CASSLVSGASGGHNEQFF

v_call: TRBV7-6
clone_size: once
cdr3_aa: CASSSPPVDTQYF

v_call: TRBV6-5
clone_size: NA
cdr3_aa: CASSYRPGQGWRQYF

v_call: TRBV5-4
clone_size: NA
cdr3_aa: CASSLIATGGPSPLHF

v_call: TRBV9
clone_size: NA
cdr3_aa: CASSSDFHTQYF

v_call: TRBV7-2
clone_size: NA
cdr3_aa: CASSLGGTGGKVEQFF

v_call: TRBV10-3
clone_size: NA
cdr3_aa: CAISDYRGTGTNTGELFF

v_call: TRBV7-2
clone_size: NA
cdr3_aa: CASSLQYGGGYTF

v_call: TRBV7-3
clone_size: NA
cdr3_aa: CASSLGVRAEETQYF

v_call: TRBV28
clone_size: once
cdr3_aa: CAITGPQGYEQYF

v_call: TRBV5-1
clone_size: NA
cdr3_aa: CASSFEGGGGYTF

v_call: TRBV4-2
clone_size: few
cdr3_aa: CASSQVRRGQDYGYTF

v_call: TRBV15
clone_size: NA
cdr3_aa: CATSSRTGVEKLFF

v_call: TRBV4-3
clone_size: NA
cdr3_aa: CASRQGPGKLFF

v_call: TRBV5-4
clone_size: few
cdr3_aa: CASSLAGTPYEQYF

v_call: TRBV6-6
clone_size: NA
cdr3_aa: CASSPTGWNYEQYF

v_call: TRBV5-5
clone_size: NA
cdr3_aa: CASTRTRSTDTQYF

v_call: TRBV15
clone_size: NA
cdr3_aa: CATSRGGREAGGTQYF

v_call: TRBV25-1
clone_size: NA
cdr3_aa: CASSDPGATGANVLTF

v_call: TRBV2
clone_size: NA
cdr3_aa: CASSGLGTSGVTQYF

v_call: TRBV28
clone_size: NA
cdr3_aa: CASGSLRGQNTEAFF

v_call: TRBV5-6
clone_size: NA
cdr3_aa: CASSLGTGNTGELFF

v_call: TRBV28
clone_size: NA
cdr3_aa: CASSLGGIGYTF

v_call: TRBV27
clone_size: NA
cdr3_aa: CVTFTGIFPYF

v_call: TRBV10-3
clone_size: NA
cdr3_aa: CAIRWDRTTEAFF

v_call: TRBV7-2
clone_size: NA
cdr3_aa: CASAGSTQETQYF

v_call: TRBV4-2
clone_size: NA
cdr3_aa: CASSQDPGSYNEQFF

v_call: TRBV7-6
clone_size: NA
cdr3_aa: CASSFHEQLSDTQYF

v_call: TRBV28
clone_size: NA
cdr3_aa: CASGTGGEAFF

v_call: TRBV6-6
clone_size: NA
cdr3_aa: CASSRSSVETQYF

v_call: TRBV10-2
clone_size: once
cdr3_aa: CASSLYMTGTGELFF

v_call: TRBV4-2
clone_size: NA
cdr3_aa: CASSTAGTLYGYTF

v_call: TRBV7-2
clone_size: NA
cdr3_aa: CASSPSASGGEGTGELFF

v_call: TRBV30
clone_size: NA
cdr3_aa: CAWRDRGKGYGYTF